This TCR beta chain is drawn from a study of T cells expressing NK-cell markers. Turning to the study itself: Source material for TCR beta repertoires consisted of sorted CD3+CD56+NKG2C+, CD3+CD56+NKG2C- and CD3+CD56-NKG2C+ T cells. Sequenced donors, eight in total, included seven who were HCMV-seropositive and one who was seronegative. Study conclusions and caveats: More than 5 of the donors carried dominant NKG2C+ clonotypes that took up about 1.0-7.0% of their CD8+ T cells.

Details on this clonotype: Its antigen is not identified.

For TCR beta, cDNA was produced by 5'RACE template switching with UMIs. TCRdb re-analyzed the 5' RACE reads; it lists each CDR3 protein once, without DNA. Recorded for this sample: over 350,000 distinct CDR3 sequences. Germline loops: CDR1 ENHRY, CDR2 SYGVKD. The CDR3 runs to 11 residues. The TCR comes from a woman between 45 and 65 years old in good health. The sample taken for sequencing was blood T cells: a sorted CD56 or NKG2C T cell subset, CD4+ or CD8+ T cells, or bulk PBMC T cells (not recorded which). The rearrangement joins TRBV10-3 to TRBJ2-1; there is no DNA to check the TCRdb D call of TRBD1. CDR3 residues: CAISEGRDQFF.